This record concerns one T cell receptor beta chain sequence. The target of this receptor is not known. There are no base qualities to consult, and no much larger clone falls within one base. V is cut back by 4 bases and J by 4 bases, with 7 bases in the junction unmatched. CDR1 and CDR2, per the germline V gene (reference sequence), are SGHNT and YYREEE. The CDR3 holds 17 amino acids from the cysteine to the phenylalanine. The entry retains the CDR3 DNA only, 51 bases that are in frame from base 1. Library method: the immunoSEQ multiplex PCR assay. For the multiplex PCR, a mixture combining 60 forward primers for TCR Vbeta segments and 13 reverse primers for TCR Jbeta segments was used. Amplification of the CDR3 region of rearranged TCR beta genes was performed with a multiplex PCR assay on genomic DNA. The Illumina HiSeq System was used to sequence the amplified TCR beta libraries as 87-base-pair reads. The authors' pipeline ran thus. Across the 670 or so repertoires, a later analysis counted 60 million to 90 million unique TCR beta chains, 9 million to 14 million of which were shared by at least two donors. Raw reads were error-corrected and collapsed into unique sequences with a nearest-neighbor algorithm that merged closely related sequences to remove PCR and sequencing errors. V, D and J gene segments were assigned by aligning CDR3 sequences to IMGT reference sequences. For a sequence to be retained, a match of at least six nucleotides to both a V gene segment and a J gene segment was required. Rearrangements were classified as productive when the CDR3 lacked stop codons and remained in frame with V and J, and all other rearrangements were classified as non-productive. Following IMGT convention, CDR3 was defined as the stretch from the second conserved V-encoded cysteine up to the conserved J-encoded phenylalanine. The earlier analysis of around 640 of the donors excluded sequences that lacked an unambiguous match to a single V gene segment. An earlier analysis of several hundred of the donors classified V segments as functional when productive rearrangements were above 56.7% and as segregating when the standard deviation between donors was above 5%. To diagnose cytomegalovirus status from the catalog of TCR beta chain sequences, a statistical classification framework was built. In a later analysis, V and J genes were assigned by comparing TCR nucleotide sequences against IMGT/GENE-DB human TR gene sequences. Using the TCRdist pipeline, a later analysis assigned CDR3 sequences along with most-parsimonious VDJ recombination scenarios. In a later analysis, every TCR beta chain was defined by the combination of its CDR3 amino acid sequence and its V-gene family, and reads without a unique V-gene family were dropped. As a way to deal with suspected cross-contamination and a sequencing artifact, a later analysis dropped 640 or so nucleotide sequences that were highly shared and had low generation probability. For each public chain, a later analysis derived a clonal expansion index from normalized ranks of inferred template counts within each repertoire. A later analysis computed generation probabilities with a VDJ recombination model fitted to out-of-frame rearrangements, and checked the results against IGoR. A later analysis scored TCR-TCR, TCR-HLA and TCR-CMV co-occurrence with hypergeometric tests, applying a repertoire-size bias correction to TCR pairs. To estimate false discovery rates, a later analysis permuted the HLA or CMV assignments 20 times. In a later analysis, co-occurring TCRs were grouped using DBSCAN, with TCRdist sequence similarity added in when clustering inside HLA-allele-positive subsets. Repertoires with fewer than 30,000 or more than 120,000 public chains, plus five repertoires with anomalous nucleotide sharing, were excluded from co-occurrence clustering. TCRdb provides this immuneACCESS table in a form limited to in-frame rearrangements. Some clones are lacking; in checked studies, under half of them reflect an unresolved V gene, and why the rest are absent is not known. Clone size and the V and J calls come from that table; the DNA yielded D and trimming. The table for this sample lists about 180,000 clones; about 81% of them were counted only once. The ten largest clones represent 2.2% of the sample.

These data are taken from a study of cytomegalovirus exposure and HLA in healthy donors (dated 2017 in TCRdb). Regarding the complete study: According to an earlier analysis of 450 to 650 of the donors, some 180 million T cells yielded approximately 120 million unique TCR beta sequences and 276 Gb of sequence data. HLA typing included class I and class II loci at four-digit resolution. The T cell repertoires of roughly 660 subjects were profiled by immunosequencing and related to cytomegalovirus serostatus. In the later analysis, no new phenotypic data were used to find candidate immune exposures; instead, reliance was placed on TCR beta sequences and their occurrence across donors. To predict cytomegalovirus infection status, the study brought together high-throughput TCR immunosequencing, statistical association of individual TCRs with disease status, and machine learning. Genome-wide SNP genotypes for about 65% of the 666 donors were used in a later genetic analysis, which treated that subset as a discovery cohort. All discovery cohort repertoires had been generated using a single sequencing platform. Among some 410 genotyped donors of the cohort, an average of around 240,000 unique TCR beta nucleotide sequences were sequenced per donor, roughly 20% of them non-productive. The number of donors typed differed by locus, with 629-630 for A, B, C, DRB1 and DQB1, roughly 520 for DQA1, approximately 570 for DPA1, and around 450 for DPB1. An early release that covered more than 550 HLA-typed donors contained approximately 300 gigabases of sequencing data and 85 million to 100 million unique TCR sequences. Donor age, sex, ethnicity and CMV serostatus were collected together with the repertoire data. A later analysis re-analyzed previously published TCR beta repertoires from 650 to 800 donors and added high-resolution HLA genotyping to study TCR occurrence patterns. Along with the approximately 700-subject first cohort, a separate validation cohort of 120 different subjects was used. The study aimed to test whether cataloging public T cell receptors could reveal signatures of past pathogen exposure. Four to six DR-DQ haplotypes were handled as single units for association and clustering, since linkage in the cohort was strong. Among the roughly 390 genotyped donors, about 83% belonged to the genetic ancestry cluster associated with self-reported Caucasian donors. An earlier analysis of 587 of the donors applied high-throughput TCR beta sequencing to assess whether each TCR beta V gene segment acted as functional or pseudogenic. The research as a whole found: The only immune exposure information available for the cohort was CMV serostatus. The sequencing pipeline was judged likely to have produced a cluster of highly shared sequence variants as a technical artifact. Because some donors lacked HLA typing at each locus, the association tests relied only on the typed subset. While some public TCRs were present in many individuals, most TCR sequences turned up only very rarely across donors. In an earlier analysis of fewer than 750 of the donors, most TCR beta V segments were observed in productive rearrangements about 87% or about 30% of the time, broadly matching IMGT annotations. Linkage disequilibrium might explain the correlated functional status among segregating V segments, but an unknown experimental factor could not be excluded. Roughly uniform sequencing depth across donors was assumed in presence/absence analyses, although this assumption may not hold. This cohort had only TCR beta chains sequenced, and the lack of alpha or paired-chain data limited which features could be detected. In a later analysis, the rate of TCR association differed among HLA loci, with DRB1 alleles having the most associated TCRs and HLA-C alleles having the fewest. In both the original and validation cohorts, the classifier was reported to diagnose cytomegalovirus status with high specificity and sensitivity. In a later analysis, HLA-associated TCR beta chains were found to be more clonally expanded and to have lower generation probabilities than equally common non-associated chains. Three of the identified cytomegalovirus-associated TCR beta chains were confirmed in vitro to be specific for cytomegalovirus antigens. About 17 rarely observed V segments, including chromosome 9 orphons, were excluded from the earlier analysis of several hundred of the donors because counts were too low. The 87-base-pair reads could not distinguish some IMGT-functional V segments, including TRBV6-2 and TRBV6-3, so those segments were excluded. A total of around 150 TCR beta chains were listed by the study as associated with cytomegalovirus. In a later genetic analysis, fewer N-insertions in productive TCRs were reported among donors in an Asian-associated ancestry cluster than the roughly 700-donor mean. A later analysis reported that several top co-occurrence clusters appeared linked to parvovirus B19, influenza, CMV and Epstein-Barr virus. A later analysis associated some 17,000 TCR beta sequences with specific HLA alleles at a false discovery rate of 0.05. According to the authors, the approach could potentially be generalized to other disease states and immunological phenotypes. According to a later analysis, most CMV-associated TCR beta chains appeared to be HLA-restricted, and the HLA associations seemed to be driven largely by CMV exposure. A later genetic analysis associated a missense DCLRE1C variant with V-gene and J-gene trimming of TCR beta chains, and an independent cohort replicated the association. When HLA alleles, especially DR and DQ, strongly co-occurred, attributing TCR associations to individual alleles was difficult. A further reported finding was that TCR beta sequences accurately predicted the HLA-A and HLA-B alleles for most subjects in the first cohort.

The cohort consisted of 600 to 700 healthy bone marrow donors. At the time of sampling, every cohort member was nominally healthy, though immune exposures that went unrecorded were likely present. The donor tested CMV seronegative, placing the donor among the roughly 350 seronegative members of the cohort. Each donor provided a peripheral blood sample, and peripheral blood mononuclear cells were used for TCR beta sequencing. Genomic DNA was extracted from the blood cell samples with the Qiagen DNeasy Blood Extraction Kit. This receptor was obtained from a woman younger than 45 in good health and CMV-seronegative. Sequences were obtained from PBMCs. The chain was built from TRBV5-4 and TRBJ2-1, with 14 bases matching TRBD2. Read as DNA, the sequence is TGTGCCAGCAGCCGGACTAGCGGGGGGTTAGGTTACAATGAGCAGTTCTTC. Translated, it reads CASSRTSGGLGYNEQFF.